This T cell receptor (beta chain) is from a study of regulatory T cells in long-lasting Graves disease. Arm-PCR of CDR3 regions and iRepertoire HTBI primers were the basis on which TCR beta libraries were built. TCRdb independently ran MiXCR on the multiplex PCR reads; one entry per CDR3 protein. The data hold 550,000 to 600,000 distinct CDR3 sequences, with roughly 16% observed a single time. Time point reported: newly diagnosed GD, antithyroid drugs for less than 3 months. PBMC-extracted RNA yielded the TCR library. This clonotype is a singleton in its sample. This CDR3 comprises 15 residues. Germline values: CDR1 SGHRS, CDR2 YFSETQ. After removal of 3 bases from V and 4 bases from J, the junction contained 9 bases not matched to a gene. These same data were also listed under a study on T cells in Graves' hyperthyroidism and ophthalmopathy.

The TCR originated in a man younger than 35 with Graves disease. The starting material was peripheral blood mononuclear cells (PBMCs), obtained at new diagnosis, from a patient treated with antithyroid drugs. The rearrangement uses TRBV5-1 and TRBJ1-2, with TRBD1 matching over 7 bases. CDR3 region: CASSSNFRDSYGYTF. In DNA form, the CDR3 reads TGCGCCAGCAGCTCCAATTTCCGGGACAGCTATGGCTACACCTTC.